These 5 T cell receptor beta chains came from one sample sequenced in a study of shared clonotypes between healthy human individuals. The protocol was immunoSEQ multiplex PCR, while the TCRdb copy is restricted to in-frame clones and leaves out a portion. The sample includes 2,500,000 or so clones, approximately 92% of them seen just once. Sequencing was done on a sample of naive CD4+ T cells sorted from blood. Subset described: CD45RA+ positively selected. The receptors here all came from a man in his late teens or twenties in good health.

CDR3 sequence: CASRGTDSSGNTIYF. The CDR3 coding sequence is TGTGCCAGCCGGGGGACAGATAGCTCTGGAAACACCATATATTTT. The rearrangement links TRBV28 to TRBJ1-3; 7 positions agree with TRBD1. Germline V gene lookup returns CDR1 MDHEN and CDR2 SYDVKM. V shed 8 bases, J shed 0 bases, and the junction held 7 bases outside the gene matches. CDR3 length equals 15 residues.

The CDR3 protein is CASSQDLGRVRNSPLHF. CDR3 coding DNA: TGCGCCAGCAGCCAAGATCTGGGCAGGGTGCGTAATTCACCCCTCCACTTT. This chain joins TRBV4-1 and TRBJ1-6, with D possibly TRBD1 on 5 matching bases. This CDR3 is built from 17 residues. Germline CDR1 is MGHRA and CDR2 is YSYEKL. Trimming removed 0 bases from V and 6 bases from J, with 15 bases in between.

This CDR3 is CASKLLGLAVPTDTQYF. For the CDR3, the DNA is TGTGCCAGCAAACTACTTGGACTAGCGGTGCCTACGGATACGCAGTATTTT. The chain couples TRBV2 to TRBJ2-3; 10 nucleotides align to TRBD2. V dropped 7 bases and J dropped 6; count of bases not matched to a gene: 16. The CDR3 spans 17 residues. Germline V gene data show CDR1 as SNHLY and CDR2 as FYNNEI.

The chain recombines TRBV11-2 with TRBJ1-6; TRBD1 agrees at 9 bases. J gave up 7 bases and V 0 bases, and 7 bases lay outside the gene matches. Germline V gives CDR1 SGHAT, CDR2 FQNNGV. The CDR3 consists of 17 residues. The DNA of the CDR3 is TGTGCCAGCAGCTTAGACCAGGGACAGGGTGGGAATTCACCCCTCCACTTT. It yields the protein CASSLDQGQGGNSPLHF.

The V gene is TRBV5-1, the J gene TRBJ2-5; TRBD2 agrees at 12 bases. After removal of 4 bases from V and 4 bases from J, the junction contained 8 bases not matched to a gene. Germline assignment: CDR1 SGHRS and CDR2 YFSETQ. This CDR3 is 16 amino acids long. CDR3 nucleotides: TGCGCCAGCAGCCAGACTAGCGGGGGCCAAGGAGAGACCCAGTACTTC. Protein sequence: CASSQTSGGQGETQYF.